This TCR beta chain appears in the sequencing data of a study of identical twins. Study observations and caveats: Sequences that were out-of-frame, alpha and twin-shared displayed an excess of low generation probability. A lower insertion count was a feature of abundant cord blood beta clonotypes, with no such feature in memory repertoires. Compared with models, monozygotic twins showed more out-of-frame TCR alpha sharing.

V lost 4 bases, J lost 0 bases, and 9 bases lay in between. From germline, CDR1 is SQVTM and CDR2 ANQGSEA. The CDR3 is 13 residues long. Template switching added a universal primer binding site, and final cDNA carried unique molecular identifiers. MiXCR, run by TCRdb on the 5' RACE reads, gives a single entry per CDR3 protein. This table has 1.5 million to 2 million distinct CDR3 sequences, less than 35% appearing once. This clonotype was detected many times. Its antigen is unknown. The receptor's source is a newborn girl in good health. Sequenced material: cord blood. This rearrangement joins TRBV29-1 to TRBJ2-5, with D possibly being TRBD1 (6 bases). The CDR3, as DNA: TGCAGCGTTGGGACAGAGTACCAAGAGACCCAGTACTTC. Its translation is CSVGTEYQETQYF.